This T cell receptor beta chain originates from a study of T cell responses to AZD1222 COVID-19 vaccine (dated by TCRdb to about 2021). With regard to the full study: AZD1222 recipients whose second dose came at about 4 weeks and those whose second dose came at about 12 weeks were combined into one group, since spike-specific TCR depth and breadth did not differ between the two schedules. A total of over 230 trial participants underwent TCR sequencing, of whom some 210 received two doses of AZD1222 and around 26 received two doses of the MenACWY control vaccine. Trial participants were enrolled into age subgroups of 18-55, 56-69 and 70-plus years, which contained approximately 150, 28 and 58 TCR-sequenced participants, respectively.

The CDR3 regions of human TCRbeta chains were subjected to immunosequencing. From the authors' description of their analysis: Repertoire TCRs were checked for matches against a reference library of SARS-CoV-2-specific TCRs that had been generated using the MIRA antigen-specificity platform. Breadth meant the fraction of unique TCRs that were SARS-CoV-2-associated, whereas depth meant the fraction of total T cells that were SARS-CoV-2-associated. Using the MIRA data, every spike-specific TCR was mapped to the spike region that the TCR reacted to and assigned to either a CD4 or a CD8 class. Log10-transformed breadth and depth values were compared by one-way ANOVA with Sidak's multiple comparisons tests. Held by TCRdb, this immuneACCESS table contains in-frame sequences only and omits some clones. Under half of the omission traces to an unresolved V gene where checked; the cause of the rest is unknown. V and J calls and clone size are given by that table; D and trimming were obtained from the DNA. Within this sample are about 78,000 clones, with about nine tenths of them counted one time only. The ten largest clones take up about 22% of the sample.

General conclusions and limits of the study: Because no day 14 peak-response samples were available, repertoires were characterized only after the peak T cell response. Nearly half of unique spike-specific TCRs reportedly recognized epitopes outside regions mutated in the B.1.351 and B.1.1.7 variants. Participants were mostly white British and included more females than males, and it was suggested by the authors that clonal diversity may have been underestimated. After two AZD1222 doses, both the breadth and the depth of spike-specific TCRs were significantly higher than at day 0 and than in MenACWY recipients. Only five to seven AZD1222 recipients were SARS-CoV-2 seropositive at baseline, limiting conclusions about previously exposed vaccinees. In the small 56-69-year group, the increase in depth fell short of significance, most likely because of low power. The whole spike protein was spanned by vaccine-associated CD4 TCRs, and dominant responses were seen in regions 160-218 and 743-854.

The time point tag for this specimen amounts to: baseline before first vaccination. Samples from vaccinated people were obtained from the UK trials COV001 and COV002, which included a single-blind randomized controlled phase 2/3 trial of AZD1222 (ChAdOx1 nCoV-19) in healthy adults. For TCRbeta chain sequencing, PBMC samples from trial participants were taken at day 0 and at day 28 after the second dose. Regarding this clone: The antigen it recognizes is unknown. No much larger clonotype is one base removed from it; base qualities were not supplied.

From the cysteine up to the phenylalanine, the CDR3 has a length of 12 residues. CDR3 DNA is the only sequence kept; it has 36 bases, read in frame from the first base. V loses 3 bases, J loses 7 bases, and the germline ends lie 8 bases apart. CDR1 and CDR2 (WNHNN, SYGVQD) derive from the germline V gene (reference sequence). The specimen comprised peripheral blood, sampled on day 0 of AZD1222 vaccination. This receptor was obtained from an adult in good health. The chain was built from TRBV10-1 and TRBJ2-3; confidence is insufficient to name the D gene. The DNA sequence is TGCGCCAGCAGTGACCCGTTGAATACGCAGTATTTT. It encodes CASSDPLNTQYF.